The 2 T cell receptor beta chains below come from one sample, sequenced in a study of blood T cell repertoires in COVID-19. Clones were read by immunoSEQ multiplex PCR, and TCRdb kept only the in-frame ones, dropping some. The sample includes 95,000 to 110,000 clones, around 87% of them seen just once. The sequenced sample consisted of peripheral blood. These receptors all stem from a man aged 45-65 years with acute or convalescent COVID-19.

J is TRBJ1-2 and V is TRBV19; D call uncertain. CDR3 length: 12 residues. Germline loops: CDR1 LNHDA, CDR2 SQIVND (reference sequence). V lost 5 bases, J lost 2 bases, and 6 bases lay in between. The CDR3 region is CASSGTNYGYTF. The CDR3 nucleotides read TGTGCCAGTAGTGGCACGAACTATGGCTACACCTTC.

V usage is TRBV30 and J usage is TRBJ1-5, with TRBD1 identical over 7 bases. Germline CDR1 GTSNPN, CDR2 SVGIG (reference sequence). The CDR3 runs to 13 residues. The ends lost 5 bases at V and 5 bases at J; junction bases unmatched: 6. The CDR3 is CAWSTGRDQPQHF. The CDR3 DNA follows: TGTGCCTGGTCGACAGGGCGGGATCAGCCCCAGCATTTT.